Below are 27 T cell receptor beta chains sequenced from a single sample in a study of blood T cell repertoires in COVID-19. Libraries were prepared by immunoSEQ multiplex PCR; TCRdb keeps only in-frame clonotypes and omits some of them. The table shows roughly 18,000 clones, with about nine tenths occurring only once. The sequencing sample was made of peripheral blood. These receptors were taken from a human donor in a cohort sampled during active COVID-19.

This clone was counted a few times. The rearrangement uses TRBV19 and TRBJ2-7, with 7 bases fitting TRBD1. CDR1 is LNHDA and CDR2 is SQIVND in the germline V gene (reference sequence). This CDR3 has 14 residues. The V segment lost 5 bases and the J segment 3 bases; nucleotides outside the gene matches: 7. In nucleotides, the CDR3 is TGTGCCAGTAGTCGACAGGGCGGAGACTACGAGCAGTACTTC. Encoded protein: CASSRQGGDYEQYF.

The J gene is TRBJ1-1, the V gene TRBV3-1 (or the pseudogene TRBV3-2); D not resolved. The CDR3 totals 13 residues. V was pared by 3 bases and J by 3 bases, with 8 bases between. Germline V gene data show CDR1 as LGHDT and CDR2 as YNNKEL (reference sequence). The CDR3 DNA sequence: TGTGCCAGCAGCCAGACCCGGGACACTGAAGCTTTCTTT. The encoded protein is CASSQTRDTEAFF.

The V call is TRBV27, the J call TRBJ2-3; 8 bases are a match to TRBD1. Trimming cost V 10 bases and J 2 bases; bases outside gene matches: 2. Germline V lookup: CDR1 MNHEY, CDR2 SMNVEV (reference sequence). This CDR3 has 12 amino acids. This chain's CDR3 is CATQGDTDTQYF. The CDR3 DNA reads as TGTGCCACACAGGGGGACACAGATACGCAGTATTTT.

The CDR3 loop is CASSLTSGGADEQFF. The CDR3 DNA follows: TGTGCCAGCAGCCTAACTAGCGGGGGGGCAGATGAGCAGTTCTTC. This chain links TRBV6-4 with TRBJ2-1; 13 bases are a match to TRBD2. J gave up 8 bases and V 6 bases, and 7 bases lay outside the gene matches. Germline lookup yields CDR1 MRHNA and CDR2 SNTAGT. This CDR3 comprises 15 residues.

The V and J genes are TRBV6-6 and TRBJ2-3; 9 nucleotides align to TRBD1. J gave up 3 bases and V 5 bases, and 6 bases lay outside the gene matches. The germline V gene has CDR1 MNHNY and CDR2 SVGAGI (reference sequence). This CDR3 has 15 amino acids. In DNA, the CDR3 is TGTGCCAGCAGTCTCCGGGACAGGGTTACAGATACGCAGTATTTT. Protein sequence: CASSLRDRVTDTQYF.

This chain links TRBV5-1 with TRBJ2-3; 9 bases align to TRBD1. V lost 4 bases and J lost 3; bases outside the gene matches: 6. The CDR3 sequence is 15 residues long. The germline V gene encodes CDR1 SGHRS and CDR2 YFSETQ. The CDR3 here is CASSPRDRVTDTQYF. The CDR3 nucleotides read TGCGCCAGCAGCCCTAGGGACAGGGTAACAGATACGCAGTATTTT.

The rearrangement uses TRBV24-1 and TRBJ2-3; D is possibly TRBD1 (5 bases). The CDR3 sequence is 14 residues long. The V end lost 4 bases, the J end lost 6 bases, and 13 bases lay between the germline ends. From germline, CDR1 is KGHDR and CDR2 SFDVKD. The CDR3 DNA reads TGTGCCACCAGTGAAAAGGGGTGGGATGATACGCAGTATTTT. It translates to CATSEKGWDDTQYF.

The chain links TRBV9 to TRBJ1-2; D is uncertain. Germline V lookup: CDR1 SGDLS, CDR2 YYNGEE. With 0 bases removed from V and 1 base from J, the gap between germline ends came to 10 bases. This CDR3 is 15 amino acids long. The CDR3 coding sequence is TGTGCCAGCAGCGTAGACGAAGGACTTAACTATGGCTACACCTTC. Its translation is CASSVDEGLNYGYTF.

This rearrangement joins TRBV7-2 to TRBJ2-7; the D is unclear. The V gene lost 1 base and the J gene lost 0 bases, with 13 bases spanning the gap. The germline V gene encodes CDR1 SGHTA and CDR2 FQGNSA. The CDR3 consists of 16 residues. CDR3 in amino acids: CASSLVSSVSSYEQYF. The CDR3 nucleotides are TGTGCCAGCAGCTTAGTTTCCAGTGTAAGCTCCTACGAGCAGTACTTC.

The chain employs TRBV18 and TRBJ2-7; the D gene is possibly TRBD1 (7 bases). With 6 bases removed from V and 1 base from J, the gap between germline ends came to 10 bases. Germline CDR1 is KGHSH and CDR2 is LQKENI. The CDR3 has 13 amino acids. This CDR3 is CASSRDRSYEQYF. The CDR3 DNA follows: TGTGCCAGCTCGCGGGACAGATCCTACGAGCAGTACTTC.

CDR3 bases: TGTGCCAGCAGCTTCCCGCACGACACGCGATCATACGAGCAGTACTTC. It encodes CASSFPHDTRSYEQYF. The chain is built from TRBV5-6 and TRBJ2-7; D remains unclear. The CDR3 consists of 16 residues. V dropped 2 bases and J dropped 4 bases, with 19 bases sitting between them. From germline, CDR1 is SGHDT and CDR2 YYEEEE.

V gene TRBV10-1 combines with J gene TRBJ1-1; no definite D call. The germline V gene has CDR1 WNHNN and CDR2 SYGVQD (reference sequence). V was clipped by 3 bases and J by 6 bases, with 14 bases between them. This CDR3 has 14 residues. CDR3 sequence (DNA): TGCGCCAGCAGTGAAAGGTCGGGAGGCGCTGAAGCTTTCTTT. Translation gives CASSERSGGAEAFF.

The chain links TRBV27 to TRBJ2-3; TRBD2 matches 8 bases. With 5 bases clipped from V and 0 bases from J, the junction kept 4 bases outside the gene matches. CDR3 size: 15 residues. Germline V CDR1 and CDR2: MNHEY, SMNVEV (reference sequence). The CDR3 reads CASSASGHSTDTQYF. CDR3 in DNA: TGTGCCAGCAGTGCTAGCGGGCATAGCACAGATACGCAGTATTTT.

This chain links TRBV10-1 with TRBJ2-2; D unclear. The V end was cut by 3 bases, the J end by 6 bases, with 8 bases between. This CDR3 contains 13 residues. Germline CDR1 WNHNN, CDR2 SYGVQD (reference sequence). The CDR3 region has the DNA TGCGCCAGCAGTGATCGGGTGCCCGGGGAGCTGTTTTTT. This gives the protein CASSDRVPGELFF.

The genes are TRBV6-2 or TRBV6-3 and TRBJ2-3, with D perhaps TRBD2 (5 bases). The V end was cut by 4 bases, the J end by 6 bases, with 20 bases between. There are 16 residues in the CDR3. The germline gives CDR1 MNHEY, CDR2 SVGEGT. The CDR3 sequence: CASSWTGPRGLDTQYF. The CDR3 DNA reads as TGTGCCAGCAGTTGGACCGGACCCCGGGGATTGGATACGCAGTATTTT.

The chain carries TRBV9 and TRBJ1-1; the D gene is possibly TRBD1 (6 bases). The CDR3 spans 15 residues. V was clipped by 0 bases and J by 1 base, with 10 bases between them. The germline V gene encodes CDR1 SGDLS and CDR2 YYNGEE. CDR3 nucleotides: TGTGCCAGCAGCGTAGCCCAGGGACAGAACACTGAAGCTTTCTTT. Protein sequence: CASSVAQGQNTEAFF.

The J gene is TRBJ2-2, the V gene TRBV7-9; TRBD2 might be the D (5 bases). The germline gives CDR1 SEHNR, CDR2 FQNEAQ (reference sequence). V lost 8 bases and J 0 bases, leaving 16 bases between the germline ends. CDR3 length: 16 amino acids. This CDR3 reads CASRSSSRPNTGELFF. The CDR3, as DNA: TGTGCCAGCCGCTCCTCTAGCAGACCGAACACCGGGGAGCTGTTTTTT.

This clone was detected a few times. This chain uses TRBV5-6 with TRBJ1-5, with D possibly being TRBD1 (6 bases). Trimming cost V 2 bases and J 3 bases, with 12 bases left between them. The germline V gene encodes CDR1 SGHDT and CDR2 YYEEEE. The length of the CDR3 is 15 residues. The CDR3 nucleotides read TGTGCCAGCAGCTTTACAGGGAGGGCCAATCAGCCCCAGCATTTT. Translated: CASSFTGRANQPQHF. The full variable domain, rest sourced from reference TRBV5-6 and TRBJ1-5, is DAGVTQSPTHLIKTRGQQVTLRCSPKSGHDTVSWYQQALGQGPQFIFQYYEEEERQRGNFPDRFSGHQFPNYSSELNVNALLLGDSALYLCASSFTGRANQPQHFGDGTRLSIL.

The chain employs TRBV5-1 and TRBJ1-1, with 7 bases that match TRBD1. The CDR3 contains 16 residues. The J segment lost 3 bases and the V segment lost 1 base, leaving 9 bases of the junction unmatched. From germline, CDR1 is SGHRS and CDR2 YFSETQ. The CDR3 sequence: CASSLRVKGADTEAFF. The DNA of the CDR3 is TGCGCCAGCAGCTTGCGAGTTAAGGGGGCTGACACTGAAGCTTTCTTT.

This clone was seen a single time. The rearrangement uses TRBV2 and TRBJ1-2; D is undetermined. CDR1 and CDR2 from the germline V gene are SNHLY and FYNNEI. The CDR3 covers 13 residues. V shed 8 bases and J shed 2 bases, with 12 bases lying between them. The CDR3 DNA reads TGTGCCAGCGCGGAAGGTGGGAACTATGGCTACACCTTC. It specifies CASAEGGNYGYTF.

CDR3 nucleotides: TGCGCCAGCAGCCAAGTTGGGGGACAGAACTATGGCTACACCTTC. Its translation: CASSQVGGQNYGYTF. The V call is TRBV4-1, the J call TRBJ1-2; 7 nucleotides align to TRBD1. The CDR3 totals 15 residues. Germline V lookup: CDR1 MGHRA, CDR2 YSYEKL. V lost 1 base, J lost 2 bases, and 4 bases stayed unmatched.

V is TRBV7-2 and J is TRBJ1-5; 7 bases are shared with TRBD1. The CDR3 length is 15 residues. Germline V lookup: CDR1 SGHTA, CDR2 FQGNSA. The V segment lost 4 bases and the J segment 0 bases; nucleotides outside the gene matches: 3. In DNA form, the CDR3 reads TGTGCCAGCAGCTCCGGGACAGTTAGCAATCAGCCCCAGCATTTT. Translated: CASSSGTVSNQPQHF.

Here the CDR3 DNA reads TGTGCCAGCAGTGTTTTGGGACAGGGGGGTTCCTACGAGCAGTACTTC. It specifies CASSVLGQGGSYEQYF. J is TRBJ2-7 and V is TRBV2; 11 bases are a match to TRBD1. The germline V gene encodes CDR1 SNHLY and CDR2 FYNNEI. CDR3 length equals 16 residues. The ends lost 4 bases at V and 1 base at J; junction bases unmatched: 6.

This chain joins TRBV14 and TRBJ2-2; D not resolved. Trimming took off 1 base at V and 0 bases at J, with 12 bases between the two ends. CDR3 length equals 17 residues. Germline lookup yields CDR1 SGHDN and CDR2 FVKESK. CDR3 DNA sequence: TGTGCCAGCAGCCAAGGGGTGGGCGTCGCGAACACCGGGGAGCTGTTTTTT. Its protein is CASSQGVGVANTGELFF.

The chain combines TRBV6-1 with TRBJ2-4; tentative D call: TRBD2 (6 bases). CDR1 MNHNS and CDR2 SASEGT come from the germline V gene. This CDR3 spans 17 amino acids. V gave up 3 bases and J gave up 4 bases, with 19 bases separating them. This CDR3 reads CASSDSLGGYGKNIQYF. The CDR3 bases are TGTGCCAGCAGTGATAGCCTTGGGGGGTATGGGAAAAACATTCAGTACTTC.

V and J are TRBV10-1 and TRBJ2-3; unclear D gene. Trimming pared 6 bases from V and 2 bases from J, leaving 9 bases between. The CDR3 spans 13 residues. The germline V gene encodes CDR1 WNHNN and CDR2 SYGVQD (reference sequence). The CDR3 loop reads CASSYNPTDTQYF. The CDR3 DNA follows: TGCGCCAGCAGCTATAACCCCACAGATACGCAGTATTTT.

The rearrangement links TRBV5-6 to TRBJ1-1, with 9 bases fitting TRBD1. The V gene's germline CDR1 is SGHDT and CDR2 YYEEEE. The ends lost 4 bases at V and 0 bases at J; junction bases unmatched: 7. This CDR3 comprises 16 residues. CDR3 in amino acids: CASSLDRGVVNTEAFF. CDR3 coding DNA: TGTGCCAGCAGCCTGGACAGGGGAGTGGTGAACACTGAAGCTTTCTTT.